This T cell receptor beta chain is drawn from a study of blood T cell repertoires in COVID-19. Turning to the study itself: Acute and convalescent COVID-19 samples came from the United States, Italy and Spain.

Clones were read by immunoSEQ multiplex PCR, and TCRdb kept only the in-frame ones, dropping some. This table holds 110,000 or so clones, around 85% found once. V was pared by 0 bases and J by 9 bases, with 16 bases between. Per the germline V gene, CDR1 is SGHRS and CDR2 is YFSETQ. This CDR3 contains 16 residues. This clone was found once. Sequencing was done on a sample of peripheral blood. V gene TRBV5-1 combines with J gene TRBJ1-6, with D perhaps matching TRBD1 (5 bases). The sequence was collected from a man aged 50-59 years with acute or convalescent COVID-19. The DNA for the CDR3 is TGCGCCAGCAGCTTGGGGGGACTCTCCAACTTTTCACCCCTCCACTTT. Translation: CASSLGGLSNFSPLHF.